This paragraph covers one T cell receptor (beta chain) sequence. The clone's antigen remains unknown. The record has no base qualities; no much larger clone is one base away. In the same sample, other DNA sequences code for this CDR3. The data belong to a study of blood T cell repertoires in COVID-19 (dated by TCRdb to 2020 to 2021). About the study as a whole: Samples covering the acute and convalescent phases of COVID-19 were provided by collaborators in the United States, Italy and Spain. The prospective study material was composed of cDNA or gDNA derived from T cells, B-cell-depleted T cells, or PBMCs. The dataset comprised deeply sampled blood TCRbeta repertoires from subjects exposed to, actively infected with, or recovered from COVID-19. The repertoires were made available in a free public database intended to serve as a resource for research on the immune response to SARS-CoV-2. Samples came from the ongoing ImmuneRACE study (first 160 participants) plus 1,254 subjects from 6 global collaborators. Nearly every sample came with metadata listing a de-identified subject ID, COVID-19 status, age in years and sex. Where HLA class I and class II types were available, the types were taken from metadata supplied by the sample provider, not from assay-based typing. The investigation overall reported the following: The quantity of clinical and demographic metadata differed by source and by participant and was supplied without curation.

At one collaborating source in Seattle, patients were enrolled during active infection and were followed longitudinally through the course of disease. Each collaborating institution followed its own protocols to collect whole blood in K2EDTA tubes. For TCRbeta analysis, collaborators shipped samples as frozen whole blood, isolated PBMCs, or DNA extracted from either of those sample types. TCRbeta CDR3 regions were amplified from genomic DNA by means of the immunoSEQ Assay, a bias-controlled multiplex PCR. The original pipeline was this. Within the assay, amplification of reference gene primers was used to estimate how many nucleated cells each sample contained. Sequence reads were collapsed and filtered to measure the absolute abundance of every unique TCRbeta CDR3 rearrangement. For each sample, productive Simpson clonality was calculated as the square root of Simpson's diversity index over productive rearrangements. TCRdb took over this immuneACCESS table, retaining in-frame rearrangements with V and J assigned. Such tables are incomplete; in checked studies, under half of the missing clones stem from an unresolved V gene, and the remainder is unexplained. V and J calls and clone size follow that table, whereas D and trimming were derived from the DNA. This sample lists around 340,000 clones; 86% were detected once. The top ten clones comprise just over 7% of the sample.

Via the germline V gene (reference sequence), CDR1 is GTSNPN and CDR2 SVGIG. V sheds 4 bases and J sheds 3 bases, leaving 9 bases between their ends. Including cysteine and phenylalanine, the CDR3 has 12 amino acids. Only the CDR3 DNA is retained, 36 bases long and in frame from the first base. The source is a woman between 55 and 75 years old with COVID-19, enrolled during active disease. The chain couples TRBV30 to TRBJ1-2; TRBD1 might be the D gene, on 6 matching bases. The sample consisted of peripheral blood. The bases read TGTGCCTGGACTCAGGGGCACTATGGCTACACCTTC. Translated, this gives CAWTQGHYGYTF.